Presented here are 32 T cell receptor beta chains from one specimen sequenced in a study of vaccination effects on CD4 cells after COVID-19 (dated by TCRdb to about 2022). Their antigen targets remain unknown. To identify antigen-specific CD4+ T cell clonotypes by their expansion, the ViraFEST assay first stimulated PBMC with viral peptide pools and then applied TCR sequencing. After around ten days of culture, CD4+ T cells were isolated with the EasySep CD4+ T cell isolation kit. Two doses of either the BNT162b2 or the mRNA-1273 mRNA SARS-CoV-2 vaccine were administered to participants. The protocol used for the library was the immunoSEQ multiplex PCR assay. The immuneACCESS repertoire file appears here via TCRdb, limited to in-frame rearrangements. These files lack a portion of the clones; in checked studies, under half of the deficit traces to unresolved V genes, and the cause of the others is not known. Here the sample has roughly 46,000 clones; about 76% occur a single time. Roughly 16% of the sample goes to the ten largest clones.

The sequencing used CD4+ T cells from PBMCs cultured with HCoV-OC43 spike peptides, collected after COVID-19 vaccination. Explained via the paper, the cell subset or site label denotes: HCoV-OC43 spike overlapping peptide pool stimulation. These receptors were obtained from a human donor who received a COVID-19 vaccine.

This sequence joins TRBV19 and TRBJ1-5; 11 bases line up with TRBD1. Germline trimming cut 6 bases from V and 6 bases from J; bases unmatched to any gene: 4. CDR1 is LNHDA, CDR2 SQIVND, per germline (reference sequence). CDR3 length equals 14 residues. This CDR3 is CASSQGQGGQPQHF. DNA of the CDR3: TGTGCCAGTAGCCAGGGACAGGGGGGTCAGCCCCAGCATTTT.

The CDR3 sequence: CASSKTGGGTEAFF. The CDR3 coding sequence is TGTGCCAGCAGCAAGACGGGGGGAGGAACTGAAGCTTTCTTT. The gene calls are TRBV3-1 (or the pseudogene TRBV3-2) and TRBJ1-1; tentative D call: TRBD1 (5 bases). The CDR3 length is 14 residues. V was pared by 5 bases and J by 5 bases, with 15 bases between. CDR1 is LGHDT and CDR2 is YNNKEL in the germline V gene (reference sequence).

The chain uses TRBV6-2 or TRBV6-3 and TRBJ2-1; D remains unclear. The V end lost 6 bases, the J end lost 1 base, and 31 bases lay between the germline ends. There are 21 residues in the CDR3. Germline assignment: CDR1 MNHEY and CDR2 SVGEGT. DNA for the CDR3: TGTGCCAGCAGCATATTAACGGAGTTTTGGGTACGGGTTGATTCCTACAATGAGCAGTTCTTC. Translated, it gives CASSILTEFWVRVDSYNEQFF.

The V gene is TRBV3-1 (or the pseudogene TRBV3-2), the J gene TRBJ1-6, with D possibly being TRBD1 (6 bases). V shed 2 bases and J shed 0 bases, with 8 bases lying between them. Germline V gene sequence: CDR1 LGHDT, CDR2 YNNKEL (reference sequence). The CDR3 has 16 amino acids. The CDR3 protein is CASSQLGGSYNSPLHF. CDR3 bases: TGTGCCAGCAGCCAATTAGGGGGCTCCTATAATTCACCCCTCCACTTT.

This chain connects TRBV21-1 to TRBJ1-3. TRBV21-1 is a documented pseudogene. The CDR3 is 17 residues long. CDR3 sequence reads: CASSTRGGESSGNTIYF. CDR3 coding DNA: TGTGCCAGCAGCACCCGGGGTGGAGAGAGCTCTGGAAACACCATATATTTT.

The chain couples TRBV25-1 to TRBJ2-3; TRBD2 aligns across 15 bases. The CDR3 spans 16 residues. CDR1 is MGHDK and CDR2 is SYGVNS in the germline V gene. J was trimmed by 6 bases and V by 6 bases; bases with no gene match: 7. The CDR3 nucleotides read TGTGCCAGCAGCAGGACTAGCGGGGGGGCAGGGGATACGCAGTATTTT. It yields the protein CASSRTSGGAGDTQYF.

In DNA form, the CDR3 reads TGTGCCAGCAGTTTACAGGCAGACCTGAACACCGGGGAGCTGTTTTTT. This translates into CASSLQADLNTGELFF. This chain uses TRBV27 with TRBJ2-2, with unresolved D. The CDR3 has 16 amino acids. The V gene lost 2 bases and the J gene lost 1 base, with 11 bases spanning the gap. CDR1 and CDR2 from the germline V gene are MNHEY and SMNVEV (reference sequence).

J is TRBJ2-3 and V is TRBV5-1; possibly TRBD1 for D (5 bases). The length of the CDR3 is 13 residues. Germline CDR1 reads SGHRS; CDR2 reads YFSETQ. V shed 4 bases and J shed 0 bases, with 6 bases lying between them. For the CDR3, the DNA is TGCGCCAGCAGCCAGGGAAGCACAGATACGCAGTATTTT. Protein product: CASSQGSTDTQYF.

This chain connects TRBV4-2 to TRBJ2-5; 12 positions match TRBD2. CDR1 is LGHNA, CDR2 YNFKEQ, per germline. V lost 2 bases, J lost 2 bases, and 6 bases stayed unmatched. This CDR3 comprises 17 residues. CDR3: CASSQNPTSGSQETQYF. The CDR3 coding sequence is TGTGCCAGCAGCCAAAACCCGACTAGCGGGAGTCAAGAGACCCAGTACTTC.

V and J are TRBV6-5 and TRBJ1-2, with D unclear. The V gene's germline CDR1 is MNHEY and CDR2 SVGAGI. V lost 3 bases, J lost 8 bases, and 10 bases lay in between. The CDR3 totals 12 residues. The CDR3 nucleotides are TGTGCCAGCAGTTATGCCGGGGAGGGCTACACCTTC. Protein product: CASSYAGEGYTF.

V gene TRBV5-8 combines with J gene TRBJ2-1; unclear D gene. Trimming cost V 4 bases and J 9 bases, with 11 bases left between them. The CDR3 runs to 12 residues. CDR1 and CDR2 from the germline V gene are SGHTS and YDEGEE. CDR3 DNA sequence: TGTGCCAGCAGCCCCCTAGTCGCTGAGCAGTTCTTC. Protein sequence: CASSPLVAEQFF.

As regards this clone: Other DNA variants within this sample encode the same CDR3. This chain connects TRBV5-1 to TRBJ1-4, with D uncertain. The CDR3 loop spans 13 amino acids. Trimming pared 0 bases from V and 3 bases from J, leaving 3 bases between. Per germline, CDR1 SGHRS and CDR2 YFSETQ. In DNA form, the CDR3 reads TGCGCCAGCAGCTTGGTACCTAATGAAAAACTGTTTTTT. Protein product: CASSLVPNEKLFF.

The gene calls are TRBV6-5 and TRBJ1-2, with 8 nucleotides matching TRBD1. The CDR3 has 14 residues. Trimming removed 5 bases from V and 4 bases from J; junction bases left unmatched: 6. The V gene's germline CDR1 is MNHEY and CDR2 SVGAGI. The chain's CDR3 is CASSPFDRGYGYTF. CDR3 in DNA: TGTGCCAGCAGTCCCTTTGACAGGGGCTATGGCTACACCTTC.

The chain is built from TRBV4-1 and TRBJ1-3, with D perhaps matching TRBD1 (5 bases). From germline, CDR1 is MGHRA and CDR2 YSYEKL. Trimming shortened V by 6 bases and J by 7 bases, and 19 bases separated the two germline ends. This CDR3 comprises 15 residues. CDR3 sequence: CASSPVGTRTNTIYF. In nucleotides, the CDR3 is TGCGCCAGCAGTCCCGTCGGGACGCGCACCAACACCATATATTTT.

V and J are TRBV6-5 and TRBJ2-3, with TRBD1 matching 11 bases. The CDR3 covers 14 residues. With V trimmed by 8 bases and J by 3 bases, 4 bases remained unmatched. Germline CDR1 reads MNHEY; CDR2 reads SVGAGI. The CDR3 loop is CASSGTGGTDTQYF. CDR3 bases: TGTGCCAGCTCCGGGACAGGGGGAACAGATACGCAGTATTTT.

CDR3 region: CASSLGQGYSYEQYF. CDR3 bases: TGTGCCAGTTCTCTCGGACAGGGCTACTCCTACGAGCAGTACTTC. The V call is TRBV19, the J call TRBJ2-7, with TRBD1 matching 8 bases. Germline V CDR1 and CDR2: LNHDA, SQIVND (reference sequence). The CDR3 is made up of 15 amino acids. V trimming: 8 bases; J trimming: 0 bases; junction bases outside the gene matches: 9.

For the CDR3, the DNA is TGTGCCAGCAGTGAGATTATCTCACAACCCCATCAGCCCCAGCATTTT. It yields the protein CASSEIISQPHQPQHF. This chain connects TRBV6-1 to TRBJ1-5; no clear D. In germline, CDR1 is MNHNS, CDR2 SASEGT. This CDR3 spans 16 amino acids. The ends were cut back, 3 bases at V and 5 bases at J, with 17 bases in the middle.

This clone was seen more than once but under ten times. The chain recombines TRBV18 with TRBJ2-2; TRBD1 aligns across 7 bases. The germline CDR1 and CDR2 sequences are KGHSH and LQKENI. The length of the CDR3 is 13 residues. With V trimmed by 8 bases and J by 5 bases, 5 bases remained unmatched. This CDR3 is CASRQGRTGELFF. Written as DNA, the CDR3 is TGTGCCAGCCGACAGGGTCGGACCGGGGAGCTGTTTTTT.

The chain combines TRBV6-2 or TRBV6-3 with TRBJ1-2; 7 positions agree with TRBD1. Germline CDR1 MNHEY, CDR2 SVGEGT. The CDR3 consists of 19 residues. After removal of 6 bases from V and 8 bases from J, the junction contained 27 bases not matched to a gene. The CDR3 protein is CASSTWDSRVERLAMGYTF. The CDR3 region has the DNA TGTGCCAGCAGCACCTGGGACAGTAGGGTCGAAAGATTGGCTATGGGCTACACCTTC.

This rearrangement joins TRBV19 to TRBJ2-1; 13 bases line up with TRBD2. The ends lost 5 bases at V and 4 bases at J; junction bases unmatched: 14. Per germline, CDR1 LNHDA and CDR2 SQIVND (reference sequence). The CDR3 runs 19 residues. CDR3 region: CASSSMGLAGTSFYNEQFF. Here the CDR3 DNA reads TGTGCCAGTAGTTCAATGGGACTAGCGGGAACCTCGTTTTACAATGAGCAGTTCTTC.

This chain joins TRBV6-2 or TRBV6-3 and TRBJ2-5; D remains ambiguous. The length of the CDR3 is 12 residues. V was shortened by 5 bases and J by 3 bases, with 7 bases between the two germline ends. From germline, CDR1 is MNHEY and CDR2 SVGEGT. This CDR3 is CASSPAEETQYF. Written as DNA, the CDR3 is TGTGCCAGCAGTCCAGCAGAAGAGACCCAGTACTTC.

CDR3 loop: CAWSAPRQKVRRGEAYYDEQYF. Written as DNA, the CDR3 is TGTGCCTGGAGTGCCCCTCGACAGAAGGTCAGACGAGGTGAGGCCTACTACGACGAGCAGTACTTC. The chain is built from TRBV30 and TRBJ2-7, with D possibly TRBD1 on 5 matching bases. Germline V gene lookup returns CDR1 GTSNPN and CDR2 SVGIG (reference sequence). V was cut by 1 base and J by 5 bases, with 39 bases left in between. CDR3 length equals 22 residues.

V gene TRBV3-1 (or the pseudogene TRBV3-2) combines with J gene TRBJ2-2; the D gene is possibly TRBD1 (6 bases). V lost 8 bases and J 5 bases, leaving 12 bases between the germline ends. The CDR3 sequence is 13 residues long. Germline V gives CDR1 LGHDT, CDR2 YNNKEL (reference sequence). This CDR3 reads CASGGFLTGELFF. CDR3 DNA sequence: TGTGCCAGCGGGGGCTTCCTGACCGGGGAGCTGTTTTTT.

CDR3: CATSDGAGTGFYGYTF. CDR3 nucleotides: TGTGCCACCAGTGACGGGGCCGGGACAGGCTTCTATGGCTACACCTTC. V is TRBV24-1 and J is TRBJ1-2, with TRBD1 matching 8 bases. With 4 bases clipped from V and 4 bases from J, the junction kept 10 bases outside the gene matches. CDR1 and CDR2 from the germline V gene are KGHDR and SFDVKD. This CDR3 has 16 amino acids.

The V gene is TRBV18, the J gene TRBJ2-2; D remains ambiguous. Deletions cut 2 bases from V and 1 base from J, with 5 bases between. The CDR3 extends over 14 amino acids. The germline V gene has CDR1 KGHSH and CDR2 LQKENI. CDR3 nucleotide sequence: TGTGCCAGCTCACCAGGGGAGAACACCGGGGAGCTGTTTTTT. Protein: CASSPGENTGELFF.

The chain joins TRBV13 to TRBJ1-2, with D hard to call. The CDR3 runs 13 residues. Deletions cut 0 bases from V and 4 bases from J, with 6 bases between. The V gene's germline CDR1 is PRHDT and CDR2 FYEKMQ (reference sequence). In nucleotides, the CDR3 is TGTGCCAGCAGCTTAGGGAGCGGCTATGGCTACACCTTC. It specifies CASSLGSGYGYTF.

CDR3 amino acids: CSVDKLGPHLFNEQFF. As DNA, the CDR3 is TGCAGCGTTGACAAATTGGGACCTCACTTATTCAATGAGCAGTTCTTC. The chain employs TRBV29-1 and TRBJ2-1, with D perhaps assigned TRBD1 or TRBD2 (5 bases each). The germline V gene has CDR1 SQVTM and CDR2 ANQGSEA. The CDR3 consists of 16 residues. Trimming shortened V by 3 bases and J by 6 bases, and 21 bases separated the two germline ends.

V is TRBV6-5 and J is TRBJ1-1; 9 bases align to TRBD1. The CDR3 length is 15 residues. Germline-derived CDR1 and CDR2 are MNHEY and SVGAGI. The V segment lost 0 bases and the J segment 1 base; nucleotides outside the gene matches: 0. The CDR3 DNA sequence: TGTGCCAGCAGTTACTCGGGACAGGGGAACACTGAAGCTTTCTTT. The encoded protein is CASSYSGQGNTEAFF.

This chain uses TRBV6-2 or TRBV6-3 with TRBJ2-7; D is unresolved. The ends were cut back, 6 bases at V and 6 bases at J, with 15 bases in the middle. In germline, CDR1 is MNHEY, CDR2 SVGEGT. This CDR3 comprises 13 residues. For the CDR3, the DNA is TGTGCCAGCAGCGCGGCCATAATGGCCGAGCAGTACTTC. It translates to CASSAAIMAEQYF.

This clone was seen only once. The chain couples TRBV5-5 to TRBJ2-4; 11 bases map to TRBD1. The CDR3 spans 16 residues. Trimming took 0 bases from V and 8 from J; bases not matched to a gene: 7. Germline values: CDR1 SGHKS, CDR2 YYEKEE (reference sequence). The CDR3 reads CASSLEGQGAIDIQYF. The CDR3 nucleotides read TGTGCCAGCAGCTTGGAAGGACAGGGGGCAATTGACATTCAGTACTTC.

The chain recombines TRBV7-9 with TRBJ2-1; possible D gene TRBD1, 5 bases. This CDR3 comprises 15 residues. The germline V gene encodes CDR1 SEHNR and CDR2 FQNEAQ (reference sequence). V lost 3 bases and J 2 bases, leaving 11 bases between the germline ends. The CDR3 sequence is CASSFRQQPYNEQFF. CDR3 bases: TGTGCCAGCAGCTTCCGACAGCAACCCTACAATGAGCAGTTCTTC.

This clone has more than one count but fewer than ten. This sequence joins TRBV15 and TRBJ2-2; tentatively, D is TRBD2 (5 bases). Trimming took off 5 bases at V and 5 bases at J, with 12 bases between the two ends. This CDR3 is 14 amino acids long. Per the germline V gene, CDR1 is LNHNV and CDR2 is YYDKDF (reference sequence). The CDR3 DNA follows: TGTGCCACCAGCCCGCTAGCCGTAACCGGGGAGCTGTTTTTT. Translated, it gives CATSPLAVTGELFF.